Below, one TCR beta chain is given with its context. Germline-derived CDR1 and CDR2 are SGHVS and FQNEAQ. The CDR3 extends over 16 amino acids. With 1 base removed from V and 8 bases from J, the gap between germline ends came to 15 bases. These data come from a study of T cell changes during pregnancy in multiple sclerosis. Assay: immunoSEQ multiplex PCR; the TCRdb copy retains only in-frame clones and omits some. The sample holds 36,000 or so clones, approximately 90% seen once. The specimen comprised CD4+ T cells from peripheral blood mononuclear cells, sampled in the first trimester of pregnancy. This TCR was sampled from a female donor with multiple sclerosis, enrolled in a pregnancy study. The chain has TRBV7-8 and TRBJ1-6; D remains unclear. The CDR3 nucleotides read TGTGCCAGCAGCTTAGGCGGCGGATCCACTCATTCACCCCTCCACTTT. Translated, it gives CASSLGGGSTHSPLHF.